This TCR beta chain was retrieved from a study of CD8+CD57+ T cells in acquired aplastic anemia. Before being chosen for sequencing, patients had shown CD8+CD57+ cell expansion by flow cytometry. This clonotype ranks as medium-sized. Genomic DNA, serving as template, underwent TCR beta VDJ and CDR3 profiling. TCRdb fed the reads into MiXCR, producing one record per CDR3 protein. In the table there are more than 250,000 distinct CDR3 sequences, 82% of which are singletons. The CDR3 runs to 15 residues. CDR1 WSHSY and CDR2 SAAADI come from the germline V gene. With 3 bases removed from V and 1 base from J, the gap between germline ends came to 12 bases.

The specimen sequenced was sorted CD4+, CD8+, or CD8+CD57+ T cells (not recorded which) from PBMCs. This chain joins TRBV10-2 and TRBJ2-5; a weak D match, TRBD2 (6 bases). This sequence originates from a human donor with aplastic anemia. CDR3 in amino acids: CASSDDGGRQETQYF. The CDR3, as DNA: TGCGCCAGCAGTGACGACGGGGGACGCCAAGAGACCCAGTACTTC.